This T cell receptor (beta chain) was captured by sequencing in a study of OX40 agonist ivuxolimab in advanced cancers. Patients were ineligible given autoimmune disease history or systemic immunosuppression. Method: immunoSEQ multiplex PCR; TCRdb's copy keeps in-frame clones and lacks some. The repertoire holds 65,000 to 75,000 clones, with 80% to 90% as singletons. This CDR3 has 12 amino acids. V was trimmed by 4 bases and J by 7 bases, leaving 8 bases between them. CDR1 is SGHTA and CDR2 is FQGTGA in the germline V gene. Sequenced here: CD4+ or CD8+ T cells sorted from blood, sampled in a trial of the OX40 agonist ivuxolimab. The V gene is TRBV7-3, the J gene TRBJ2-1; D unclear. This TCR was sampled from an adult with an advanced solid tumor such as melanoma, head and neck, liver or kidney cancer. The CDR3 is CASSSGGNEQFF. CDR3 coding DNA: TGTGCCAGCAGCTCGGGTGGGAATGAGCAGTTCTTC.